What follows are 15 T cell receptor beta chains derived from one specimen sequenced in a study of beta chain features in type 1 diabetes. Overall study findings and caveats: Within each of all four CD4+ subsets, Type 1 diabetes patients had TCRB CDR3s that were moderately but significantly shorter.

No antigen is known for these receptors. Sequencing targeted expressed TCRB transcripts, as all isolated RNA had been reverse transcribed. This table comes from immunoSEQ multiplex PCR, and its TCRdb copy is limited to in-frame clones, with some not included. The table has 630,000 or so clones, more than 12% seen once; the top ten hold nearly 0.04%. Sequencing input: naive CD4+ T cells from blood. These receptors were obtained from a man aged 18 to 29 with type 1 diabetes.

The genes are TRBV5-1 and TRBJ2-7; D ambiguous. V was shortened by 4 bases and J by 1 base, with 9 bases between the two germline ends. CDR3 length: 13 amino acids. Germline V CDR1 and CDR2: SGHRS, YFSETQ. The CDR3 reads CASSRLGSYEQYF. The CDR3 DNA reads TGCGCCAGCAGCCGACTGGGGTCCTACGAGCAGTACTTC.

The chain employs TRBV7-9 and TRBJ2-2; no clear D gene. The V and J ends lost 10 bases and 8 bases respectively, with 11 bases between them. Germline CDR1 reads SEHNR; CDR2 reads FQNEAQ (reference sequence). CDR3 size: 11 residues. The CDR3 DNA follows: TGTGCCACCTCAGGCCGGGGGGAGCTGTTTTTT. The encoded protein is CATSGRGELFF.

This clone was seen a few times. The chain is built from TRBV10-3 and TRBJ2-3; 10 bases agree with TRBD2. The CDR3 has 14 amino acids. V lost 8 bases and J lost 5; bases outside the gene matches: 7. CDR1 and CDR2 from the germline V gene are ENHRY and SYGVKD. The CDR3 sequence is CAIQAGGREDTQYF. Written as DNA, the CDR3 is TGTGCCATCCAAGCGGGAGGGCGTGAAGATACGCAGTATTTT.

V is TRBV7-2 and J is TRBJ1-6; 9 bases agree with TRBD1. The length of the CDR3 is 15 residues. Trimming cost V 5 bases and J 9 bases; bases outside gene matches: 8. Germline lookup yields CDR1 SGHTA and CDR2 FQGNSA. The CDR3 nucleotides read TGTGCCAGCAGCCCCAGGACAGGGGATGCTTCACCCCTCCACTTT. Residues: CASSPRTGDASPLHF.

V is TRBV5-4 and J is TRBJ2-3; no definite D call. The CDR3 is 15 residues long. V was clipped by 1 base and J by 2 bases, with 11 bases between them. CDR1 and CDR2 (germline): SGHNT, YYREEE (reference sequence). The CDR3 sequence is CASSLKSANTDTQYF. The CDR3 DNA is TGTGCCAGCAGCTTGAAGTCAGCCAACACAGATACGCAGTATTTT.

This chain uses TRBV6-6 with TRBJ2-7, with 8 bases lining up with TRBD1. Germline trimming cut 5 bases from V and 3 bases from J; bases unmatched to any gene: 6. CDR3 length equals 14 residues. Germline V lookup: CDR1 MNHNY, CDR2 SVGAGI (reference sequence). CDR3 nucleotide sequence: TGTGCCAGCAGTACGGACAGGGCTCTCTACGAGCAGTACTTC. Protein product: CASSTDRALYEQYF.

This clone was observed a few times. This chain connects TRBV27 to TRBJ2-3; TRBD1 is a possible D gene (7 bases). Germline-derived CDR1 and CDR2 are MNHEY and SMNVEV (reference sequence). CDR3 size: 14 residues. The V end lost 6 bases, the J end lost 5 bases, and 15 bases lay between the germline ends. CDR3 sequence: CASSTRQGGDTQYF. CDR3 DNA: TGTGCCAGCAGCACGAGACAGGGAGGAGATACGCAGTATTTT.

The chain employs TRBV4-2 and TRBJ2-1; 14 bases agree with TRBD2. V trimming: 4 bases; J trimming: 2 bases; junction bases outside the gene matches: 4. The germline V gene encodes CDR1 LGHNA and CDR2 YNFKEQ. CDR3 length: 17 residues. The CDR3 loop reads CASSPRGLAGAYNEQFF. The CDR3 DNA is TGTGCCAGCAGCCCCCGGGGACTAGCGGGGGCCTACAATGAGCAGTTCTTC.

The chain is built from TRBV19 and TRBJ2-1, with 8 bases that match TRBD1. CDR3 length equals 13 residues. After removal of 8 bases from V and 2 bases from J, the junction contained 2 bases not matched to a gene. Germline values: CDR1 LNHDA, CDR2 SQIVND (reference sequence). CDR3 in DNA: TGTGCCAGTGGGACAGGAACCTACAATGAGCAGTTCTTC. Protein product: CASGTGTYNEQFF.

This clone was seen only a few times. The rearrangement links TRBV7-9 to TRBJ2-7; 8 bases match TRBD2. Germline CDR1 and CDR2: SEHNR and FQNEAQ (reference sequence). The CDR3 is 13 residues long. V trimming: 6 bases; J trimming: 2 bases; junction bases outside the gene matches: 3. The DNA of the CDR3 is TGTGCCAGCAGAGCACTAGCGGCCTACGAGCAGTACTTC. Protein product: CASRALAAYEQYF.

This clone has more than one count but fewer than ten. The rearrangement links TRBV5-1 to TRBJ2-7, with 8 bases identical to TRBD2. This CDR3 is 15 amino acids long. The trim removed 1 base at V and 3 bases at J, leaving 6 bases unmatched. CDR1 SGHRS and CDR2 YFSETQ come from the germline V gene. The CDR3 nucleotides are TGCGCCAGCAGCTTGCCTAGCGGGTCATTCTACGAGCAGTACTTC. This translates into CASSLPSGSFYEQYF.

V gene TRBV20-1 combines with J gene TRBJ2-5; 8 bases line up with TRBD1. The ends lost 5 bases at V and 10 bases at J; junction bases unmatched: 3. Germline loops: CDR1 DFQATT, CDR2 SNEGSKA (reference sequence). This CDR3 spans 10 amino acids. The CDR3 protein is CSASTGVQYF. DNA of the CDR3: TGCAGTGCTTCGACAGGGGTCCAGTACTTC.

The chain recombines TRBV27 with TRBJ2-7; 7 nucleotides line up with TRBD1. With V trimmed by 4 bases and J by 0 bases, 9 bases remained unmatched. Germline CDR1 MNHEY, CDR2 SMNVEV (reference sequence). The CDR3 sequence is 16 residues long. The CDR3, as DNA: TGTGCCAGCAGTTCCTTCGAGGGGGCTGGCTCCTACGAGCAGTACTTC. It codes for CASSSFEGAGSYEQYF.

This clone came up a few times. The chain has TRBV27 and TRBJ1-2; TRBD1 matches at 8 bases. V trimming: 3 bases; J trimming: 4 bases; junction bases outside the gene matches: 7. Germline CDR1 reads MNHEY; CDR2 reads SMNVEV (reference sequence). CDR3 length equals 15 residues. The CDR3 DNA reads TGTGCCAGCAGTTTTGGGCAGGGGGCAGGCTATGGCTACACCTTC. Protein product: CASSFGQGAGYGYTF.

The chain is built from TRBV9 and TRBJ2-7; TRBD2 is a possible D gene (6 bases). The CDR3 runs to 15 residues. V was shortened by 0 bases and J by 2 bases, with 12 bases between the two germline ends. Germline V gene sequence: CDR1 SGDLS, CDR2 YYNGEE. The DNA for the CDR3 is TGTGCCAGCAGCGTAGACGGGAGCGATGCCTACGAGCAGTACTTC. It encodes CASSVDGSDAYEQYF.